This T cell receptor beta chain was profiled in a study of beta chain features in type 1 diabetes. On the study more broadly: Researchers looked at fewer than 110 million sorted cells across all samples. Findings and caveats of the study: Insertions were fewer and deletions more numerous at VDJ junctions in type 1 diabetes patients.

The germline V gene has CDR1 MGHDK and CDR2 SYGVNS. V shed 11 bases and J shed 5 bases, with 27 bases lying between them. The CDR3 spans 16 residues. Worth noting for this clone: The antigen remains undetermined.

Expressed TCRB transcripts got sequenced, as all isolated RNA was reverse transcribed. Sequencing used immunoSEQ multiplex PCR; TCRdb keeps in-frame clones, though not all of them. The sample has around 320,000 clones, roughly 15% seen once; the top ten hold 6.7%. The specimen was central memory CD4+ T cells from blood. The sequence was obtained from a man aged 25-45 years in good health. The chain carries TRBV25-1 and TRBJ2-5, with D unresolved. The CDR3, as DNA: TGTGCCCCCAACCGGGCAGCACCTCGGAGATGGGAGACCCAGTACTTC. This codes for CAPNRAAPRRWETQYF. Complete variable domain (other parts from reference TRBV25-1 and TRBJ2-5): EADIYQTPRYLVIGTGKKITLECSQTMGHDKMYWYQQDPGMELHLIHYSYGVNSTEKGDLSSESTVSRIRTEHFPLTLESARPSHTSQYLCAPNRAAPRRWETQYFGPGTRLLVL.